The entry that follows covers one TCR beta chain sequence. Per germline, CDR1 SGHDT and CDR2 YYEEEE. The CDR3 has 16 amino acids. V dropped 2 bases and J dropped 7; count of bases not matched to a gene: 11. This sample is drawn from a study of blood T cells in healthy people across ages. Caucasian, healthy and from Russia, the donors were aged between roughly 6 and 95. Primed by a sample-barcoded 5' primer and a J-beta primer mix, a second PCR proceeded for about 7 to 11 cycles. TCRdb re-derived calls from the 5' RACE reads in MiXCR, one entry per CDR3 protein. The repertoire holds approximately 1.5 million distinct CDR3 sequences, 34% seen once, with approximately 10% in the top ten.

The sequence was obtained from a woman in her 30s in good health. This chain links TRBV5-6 with TRBJ2-5; TRBD2 aligns across 10 bases. The specimen was blood. This chain's CDR3 is CASSLTGTSDEGTQYF. The CDR3 nucleotides read TGTGCCAGCAGCTTAACCGGGACTAGCGACGAGGGGACCCAGTACTTC.